Presented here are 7 T cell receptor beta chains from one specimen sequenced in a study of blood T cells in healthy people across ages. For the second PCR, which ran for roughly 6 to 12 cycles, a sample-barcoded 5' primer and a J-beta primer mix were used. TCRdb re-derived calls from the 5' RACE reads in MiXCR, one entry per CDR3 protein. The sample yields some 550,000 distinct CDR3 sequences, under 55% seen once. Sample: blood. These receptors were taken from an elderly man in good health.

The rearrangement joins TRBV9 to TRBJ2-1; 7 bases align to TRBD2. The ends lost 2 bases at V and 0 bases at J; junction bases unmatched: 5. Germline V CDR1 and CDR2: SGDLS, YYNGEE. The CDR3 extends over 16 amino acids. The CDR3 reads CASSVGTTLSYNEQFF. In DNA form, the CDR3 reads TGTGCCAGCAGCGTCGGGACTACGCTCTCCTACAATGAGCAGTTCTTC.

This clonotype was recorded only once. The CDR3 DNA follows: TGTGCCAGCGGCCCCGAGAGGGCAGATACGCAGTATTTT. Translated, it gives CASGPERADTQYF. This chain connects TRBV7-2 to TRBJ2-3; possible D gene TRBD2, 5 bases. The CDR3 runs 13 residues. Germline V gene lookup returns CDR1 SGHTA and CDR2 FQGNSA. The V gene lost 8 bases and the J gene lost 4 bases, with 13 bases spanning the gap.

The chain has TRBV20-1 and TRBJ2-7, with D perhaps matching TRBD1 or TRBD2 (5 bases each). Trimming cost V 8 bases and J 4 bases, with 21 bases left between them. Germline CDR1 and CDR2: DFQATT and SNEGSKA (reference sequence). The CDR3 spans 14 residues. The CDR3 loop reads CSPGNAGTRYEQYF. Written as DNA, the CDR3 is TGCAGTCCCGGTAACGCCGGGACCAGATACGAGCAGTACTTC.

This clonotype was seen only a few times. V gene TRBV6-5 combines with J gene TRBJ1-5, with D perhaps matching TRBD1 (5 bases). V dropped 6 bases and J dropped 5 bases, with 14 bases sitting between them. The CDR3 is 14 amino acids. Germline-derived CDR1 and CDR2 are MNHEY and SVGAGI. CDR3 loop: CASSFIGGDQPQHF. As DNA, the CDR3 is TGTGCCAGCAGCTTTATCGGGGGAGATCAGCCCCAGCATTTT.

The J gene is TRBJ2-6, the V gene TRBV2; 7 bases fit TRBD1. The CDR3 runs to 15 residues. The germline V gene encodes CDR1 SNHLY and CDR2 FYNNEI. V gave up 4 bases and J gave up 4 bases; unmatched junction bases: 4. CDR3 sequence reads: CASSGQGLGANVLTF. CDR3 nucleotide sequence: TGTGCCAGCAGTGGACAGGGTCTCGGGGCCAACGTCCTGACTTTC.

The chain joins TRBV29-1 to TRBJ1-2; the D is unclear. Germline CDR1 SQVTM, CDR2 ANQGSEA. Trimming stripped 3 bases from V and 0 bases from J, with 11 bases between. The CDR3 runs 14 residues. The CDR3 loop is CSVEVQTSNYGYTF. The CDR3 nucleotides are TGCAGCGTTGAGGTACAGACCTCTAACTATGGCTACACCTTC.

This clonotype was seen a handful of times. This rearrangement joins TRBV20-1 to TRBJ2-1; 7 bases are shared with TRBD2. Trimming at V came to 3 bases and at J to 2 bases, leaving 1 base not matched to a gene. Germline values: CDR1 DFQATT, CDR2 SNEGSKA (reference sequence). The CDR3 sequence is 13 residues long. CDR3 sequence: CSASGGTYNEQFF. CDR3 nucleotides: TGCAGTGCTAGCGGGGGGACCTACAATGAGCAGTTCTTC.